A selection of T cell receptor beta chains follows, all from one sample in a study of CD8+CD57+ T cells in acquired aplastic anemia. TCRdb ran MiXCR on the reads and lists one entry per CDR3 protein. This sample yields about 470,000 distinct CDR3 sequences, of which around 30% are seen a single time; roughly 0.8% belongs to the top ten. The specimen sequenced was sorted CD4+, CD8+, or CD8+CD57+ T cells (not recorded which) from PBMCs. These receptors originate from a human donor with aplastic anemia. CDR3s include the opening cysteine and the closing phenylalanine or tryptophan. D genes are given only for firm matches. The size entry is marked missing in some rows and otherwise reads once, few, many or a size class.

>TRBJ1-1|TRBV14|many|-
CASSQVRTAAFF
TGTGCCAGCAGCCAAGTGCGGACGGCAGCTTTCTTT
>TRBJ2-1|TRBV10-3|-|TRBD2
CAISDSLAGVNEQFF
TGTGCCATCAGTGACAGCCTAGCGGGAGTCAATGAGCAGTTCTTC
>TRBJ2-1|TRBV24-1|once|-
CATSDWDNYNEQFF
TGTGCCACCAGTGACTGGGACAACTACAATGAGCAGTTCTTC
>TRBJ2-3|TRBV19|few|TRBD1
CASRTGQGASDTQYF
TGTGCCAGTAGGACCGGACAGGGGGCTTCGGATACGCAGTATTTT
>TRBJ2-7|TRBV18|-|-
CASSEVGGWNEQYF
TGTGCCAGCTCAGAGGTAGGGGGGTGGAACGAGCAGTACTTC
>TRBJ1-1|TRBV29-1|many|-
CSVWQAHTEAFF
TGCAGCGTCTGGCAGGCCCACACTGAAGCTTTCTTT
>TRBJ1-3|TRBV6-1|few|TRBD1
CASTQGAPGNTIYF
TGTGCCAGCACCCAGGGGGCGCCTGGAAACACCATATATTTT
>TRBJ2-7|TRBV6-1|-|-
CASTKAPGAYEQYF
TGTGCCAGCACTAAGGCCCCCGGGGCCTACGAGCAGTACTTC
>TRBJ1-3|TRBV20-1|-|-
CSAQNSGNTIYF
TGCAGTGCCCAAAATTCTGGAAACACCATATATTTT
>TRBJ2-7|TRBV5-1|many|-
CASSTQGSDRYEQYF
TGCGCCAGCAGCACACAAGGGTCTGACCGCTACGAGCAGTACTTC
>TRBJ1-1|TRBV7-6|many|-
CASSETRGSNTEAFF
TGTGCCAGCAGCGAGACCCGGGGTTCGAACACTGAAGCTTTCTTT
>TRBJ1-2|TRBV2|few|-
CASRRAAVVYGYTF
TGTGCCAGCAGGCGGGCAGCTGTTGTCTATGGCTACACCTTC
>TRBJ2-3|TRBV7-2|many|-
CASSPYNTDTQYF
TGTGCCAGCAGCCCCTACAACACAGATACGCAGTATTTT
>TRBJ1-6|TRBV6-5|-|-
CASSSEPYNSPLHF
TGTGCCAGCAGTTCCGAGCCCTATAATTCACCCCTCCACTTT
>TRBJ2-7|TRBV2|many|TRBD2
CASSEARGGSSREQYF
TGTGCCAGCAGTGAAGCGCGGGGGGGAAGTTCTCGCGAGCAGTACTTC
>TRBJ1-1|TRBV9|many|-
CASSAGGTMNTEAFF
TGTGCCAGCAGCGCAGGAGGGACCATGAACACTGAAGCTTTCTTT
>TRBJ1-2|TRBV14|-|-
CASSSSIGGAHYGYTF
TGTGCCAGCAGCAGCTCCATAGGGGGGGCCCACTATGGCTACACCTTC
>TRBJ1-2|TRBV7-9|many|TRBD1
CASSRGQANYGYTF
TGTGCCAGCAGCCGTGGACAGGCAAACTATGGCTACACCTTC
>TRBJ1-5|TRBV20-1|once|-
CSATLGPSNQPQHF
TGCAGTGCTACCCTCGGACCCTCTAATCAGCCCCAGCATTTT
>TRBJ2-3|TRBV5-1|-|-
CVSSPGGTQYF
TGCGTCAGCAGCCCCGGGGGTACGCAGTATTTT
>TRBJ2-1|TRBV24-1|many|-
CATSDSNGGFRQFF
TGTGCCACCAGTGACTCGAACGGAGGGTTTCGGCAGTTCTTC
>TRBJ1-5|TRBV7-2|many|TRBD1
CASSLANRGKPQHF
TGTGCCAGCAGCTTAGCGAACAGGGGTAAGCCCCAGCATTTT
>TRBJ2-1|TRBV19|few|TRBD2
CASSGTSDLNEQFF
TGTGCCAGTTCCGGGACTAGCGACCTCAATGAGCAGTTCTTC
>TRBJ2-3|TRBV3-1|few|-
CASSKSLPGLDTDTQYF
TGTGCCAGCAGTAAATCTCTACCGGGTCTGGACACAGATACGCAGTATTTT
>TRBJ1-1|TRBV20-1|few|-
CSARDHGRNTEAFF
TGCAGTGCTAGAGATCACGGGAGGAACACTGAAGCTTTCTTT
>TRBJ1-5|TRBV10-3|-|-
CAIRQNLEQPQHF
TGTGCCATCCGACAGAACCTCGAGCAGCCCCAGCATTTT
>TRBJ1-5|TRBV24-1|many|-
CATVAQTNNQPQHF
TGTGCCACCGTCGCCCAAACTAACAATCAGCCCCAGCATTTT
>TRBJ2-1|TRBV19|few|TRBD1
CASSWGQYNNEQFF
TGTGCCAGTAGCTGGGGACAGTATAACAATGAGCAGTTCTTC
>TRBJ2-3|TRBV15|many|TRBD2
CATSVPGLGTDTQYF
TGTGCCACCAGCGTTCCGGGACTAGGGACAGATACGCAGTATTTT
>TRBJ2-7|TRBV20-1|many|-
CSALEGGAYEQYF
TGCAGTGCTCTGGAGGGGGGGGCCTACGAGCAGTACTTC
>TRBJ1-2|TRBV25-1|-|-
CASSAFNYGYTF
TGTGCCAGCAGTGCGTTTAACTATGGCTACACCTTC
>TRBJ2-7|TRBV11-2|-|TRBD2
CASSLGQAGVGEQYF
TGTGCCAGCAGCTTAGGGCAAGCGGGAGTCGGCGAGCAGTACTTC
>TRBJ1-5|TRBV20-1|-|-
CSASERGVTVPYQPQHF
TGCAGTGCTAGCGAGAGAGGGGTGACAGTTCCATATCAGCCCCAGCATTTT
>TRBJ1-5|TRBV2|-|-
CASREENNYSNQPQHF
TGTGCCAGCCGTGAAGAAAATAATTATAGCAATCAGCCCCAGCATTTT
>TRBJ1-3|TRBV25-1|-|-
CASSYSGRVRGNTIYF
TGTGCCAGCAGTTACTCCGGGAGGGTGAGGGGAAACACCATATATTTT
>TRBJ1-4|TRBV9|few|TRBD1
CASSAAGTDVEKLFF
TGTGCCAGCAGCGCCGCCGGGACAGATGTTGAAAAACTGTTTTTT
>TRBJ2-1|TRBV20-1|few|TRBD2
CSARVIAGFGEQFF
TGCAGTGCTAGAGTGATAGCGGGATTTGGCGAGCAGTTCTTC
>TRBJ2-1|TRBV5-1|-|TRBD2
CASSLGSGRSDEQFF
TGCGCCAGCAGCTTGGGTAGCGGGAGAAGTGATGAGCAGTTCTTC
>TRBJ1-2|TRBV6-5|-|TRBD1
CASSYSGQGQGARGYTF
TGTGCCAGCAGTTACTCGGGACAGGGGCAGGGGGCGAGGGGCTACACCTTC
>TRBJ1-2|TRBV5-1|-|TRBD1
CASSLLTGGYGYTF
TGCGCCAGCAGCTTGTTGACAGGGGGGTATGGCTACACCTTC
>TRBJ1-1|TRBV4-1|-|-
CASSQESGARNTEAFF
TGCGCCAGCAGCCAAGAATCGGGGGCGCGGAACACTGAAGCTTTCTTT
>TRBJ2-5|TRBV7-7|-|-
CARDSTRETQYF
TGTGCTAGAGACTCAACGCGGGAGACCCAGTACTTC
>TRBJ2-7|TRBV20-1|-|TRBD2
CSARVVGLVTSNEQYF
TGCAGTGCTAGAGTGGTGGGACTAGTAACTTCCAACGAGCAGTACTTC
>TRBJ1-4|TRBV7-2|-|-
CASSFGQPNEKLFF
TGTGCCAGCAGCTTCGGACAGCCTAATGAAAAACTGTTTTTT
>TRBJ1-4|TRBV6-1|-|-
CASQGNNEKLFF
TGTGCCAGCCAGGGGAATAATGAAAAACTGTTTTTT
>TRBJ1-5|TRBV15|-|-
CATSIEVSNQPQHF
TGTGCCACCAGCATCGAGGTCAGCAATCAGCCCCAGCATTTT
>TRBJ1-2|TRBV7-9|many|TRBD1
CASSLLTPGQGARGYTF
TGTGCCAGCAGCTTGTTAACCCCGGGACAGGGGGCGAGAGGCTACACCTTC